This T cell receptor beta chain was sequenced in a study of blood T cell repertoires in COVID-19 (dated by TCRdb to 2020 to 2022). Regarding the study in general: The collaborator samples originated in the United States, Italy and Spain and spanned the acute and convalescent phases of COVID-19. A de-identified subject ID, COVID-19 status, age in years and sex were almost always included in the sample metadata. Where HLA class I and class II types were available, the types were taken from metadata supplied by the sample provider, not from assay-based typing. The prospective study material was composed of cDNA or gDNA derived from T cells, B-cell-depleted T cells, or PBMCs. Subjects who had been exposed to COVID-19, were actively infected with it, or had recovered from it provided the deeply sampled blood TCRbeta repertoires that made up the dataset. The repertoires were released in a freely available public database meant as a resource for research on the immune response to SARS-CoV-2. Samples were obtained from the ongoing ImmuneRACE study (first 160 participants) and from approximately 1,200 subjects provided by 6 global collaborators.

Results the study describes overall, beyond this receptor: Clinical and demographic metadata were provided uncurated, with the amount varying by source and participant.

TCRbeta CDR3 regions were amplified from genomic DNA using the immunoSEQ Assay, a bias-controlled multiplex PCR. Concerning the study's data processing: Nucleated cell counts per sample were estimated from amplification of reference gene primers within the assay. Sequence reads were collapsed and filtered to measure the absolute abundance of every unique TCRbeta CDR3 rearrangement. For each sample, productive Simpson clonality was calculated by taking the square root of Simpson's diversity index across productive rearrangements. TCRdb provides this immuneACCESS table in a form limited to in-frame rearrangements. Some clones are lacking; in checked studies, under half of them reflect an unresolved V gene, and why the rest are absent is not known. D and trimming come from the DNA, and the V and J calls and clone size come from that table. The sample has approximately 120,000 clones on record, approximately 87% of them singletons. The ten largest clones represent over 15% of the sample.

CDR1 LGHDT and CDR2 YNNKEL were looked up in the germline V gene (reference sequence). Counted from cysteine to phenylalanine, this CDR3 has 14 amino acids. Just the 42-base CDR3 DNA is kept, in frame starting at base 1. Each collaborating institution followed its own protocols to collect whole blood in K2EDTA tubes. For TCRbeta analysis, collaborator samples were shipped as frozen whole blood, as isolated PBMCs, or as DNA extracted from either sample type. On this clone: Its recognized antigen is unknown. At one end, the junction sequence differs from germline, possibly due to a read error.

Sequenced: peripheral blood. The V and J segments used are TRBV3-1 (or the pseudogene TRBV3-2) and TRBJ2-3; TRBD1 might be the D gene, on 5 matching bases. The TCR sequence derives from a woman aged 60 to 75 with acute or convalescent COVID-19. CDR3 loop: CASSEDSTTDTQYF. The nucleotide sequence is TGTGCCAGCAGCGAAGACAGTACCACAGATACGCAGTATTTT.